The sequence of this T cell receptor (beta chain) was determined in a study of control samples from healthy donors and cancer patients. Assay used: immunoSEQ multiplex PCR; TCRdb lists only in-frame clones, some missing. This sample yields around 77,000 clones, of which around 94% are seen a single time; about 5.6% belongs to the top ten. The sample was blood. This TCR was recovered from a woman in her sixties in good health.

The CDR3 bases are TGTGCCAGCAGCTTCCGTTCGGCCGGCTACGAGCAGTACTTC. Protein product: CASSFRSAGYEQYF. The chain is built from TRBV5-8 and TRBJ2-7, with D uncertain. Germline-derived CDR1 and CDR2 are SGHTS and YDEGEE. Between the trimmed V and J ends, which lost 2 bases and 3 bases, there was a span of 12 bases. The CDR3 length is 14 residues.